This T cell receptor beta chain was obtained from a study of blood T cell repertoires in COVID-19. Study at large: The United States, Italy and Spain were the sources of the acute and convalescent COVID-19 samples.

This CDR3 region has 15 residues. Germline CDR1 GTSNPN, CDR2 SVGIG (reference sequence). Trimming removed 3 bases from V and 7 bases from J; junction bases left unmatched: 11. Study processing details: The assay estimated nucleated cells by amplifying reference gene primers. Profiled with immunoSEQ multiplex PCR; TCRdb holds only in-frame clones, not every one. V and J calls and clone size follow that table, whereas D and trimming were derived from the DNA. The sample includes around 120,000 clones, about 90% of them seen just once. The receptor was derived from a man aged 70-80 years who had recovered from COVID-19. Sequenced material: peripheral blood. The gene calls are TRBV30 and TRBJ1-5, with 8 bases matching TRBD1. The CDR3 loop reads CAWSAIPDRAQPQHF. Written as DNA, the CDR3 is TGTGCCTGGAGCGCAATCCCGGACAGGGCACAGCCCCAGCATTTT.